This T cell receptor (beta chain) was profiled in a study of cytomegalovirus exposure and HLA in healthy donors. Whole-study context: Inside one of the first data releases sat some 85 million unique TCRs taken from HLA-typed donors.

The PCR had 60 Vbeta and 13 Jbeta primers. Sequenced by immunoSEQ multiplex PCR; TCRdb stores in-frame clones only, minus some. Among over 75,000 clones listed, roughly 80% were seen once. Study observations and caveats: Investigators reported 150 to 200 TCR beta chains as tied to cytomegalovirus.

Comment on this clone: Its specificity is not known.

The sample was PBMCs. The clonotype originates from a man between 35 and 55 years old in good health and CMV-seropositive.

CDR3 sequence (DNA): TGTGCCAGCAGCGGACTAGCGGAAGAGACCCAGTACTTC. Its protein is CASSGLAEETQYF. V gene TRBV27 combines with J gene TRBJ2-5; 10 nucleotides match TRBD2. J gave up 3 bases and V 6 bases, and 1 base lay outside the gene matches. The CDR3 is made up of 13 amino acids. Germline values: CDR1 MNHEY, CDR2 SMNVEV (reference sequence).